The source of this T cell receptor (beta chain) is a study of circulating and synovial CD4+ cells in juvenile arthritis. Whole-study results and caveats: Measured synovium overlap likely understates the true shared repertoire. Circulating pathogenic-like and bulk T cells looked alike by Vbeta family usage. T cell genome counts differed by at least an order of magnitude between CPL and CD4 samples. These repertoires were less diverse than bulk blood CD4 repertoires.

The CDR3 totals 12 residues. Looked up from germline, CDR1 is SGHDN and CDR2 is FVKESK. The V end was cut by 6 bases, the J end by 3 bases, with 6 bases between. Assay used: immunoSEQ multiplex PCR; TCRdb lists only in-frame clones, some missing. The sample lists approximately 31,000 clones, more than 90% seen once, with around 0.68% in the top ten. Comment on this clone: Its antigen remains unidentified.

This TCR came from a human donor with juvenile idiopathic arthritis. The chain recombines TRBV14 with TRBJ1-5; no clear D. Sequenced sample: CD4+ T cells from blood. The CDR3 nucleotides are TGTGCCAGCAGTAACTTCAATCAGCCCCAGCATTTT. Its protein product is CASSNFNQPQHF.